These 11 T cell receptor beta chains share one sample of origin, sequenced in a study of blood T cell repertoires in COVID-19. The table came from immunoSEQ multiplex PCR; TCRdb's copy has only in-frame clones and leaves some out. The top ten hold 2.6% of the sample, which has 200,000 to 300,000 clones, around 92% seen once. The sequencing sample was made of peripheral blood. The receptors derive from a person under 35 with COVID-19, enrolled during active disease.

The CDR3 sequence: CASSSPGHGNTEAFF. DNA of the CDR3: TGTGCCAGCTCATCCCCGGGACACGGGAACACTGAAGCTTTCTTT. The chain couples TRBV18 to TRBJ1-1; D might be TRBD1 (6 bases). CDR3 length: 15 residues. Trimming took 5 bases from V and 1 from J, leaving 14 bases between them. Germline CDR1 and CDR2: KGHSH and LQKENI.

This clone was recorded only once. The chain combines TRBV9 with TRBJ2-1; 8 nucleotides match TRBD2. CDR3 length: 16 amino acids. Trimming at V came to 0 bases and at J to 3 bases, leaving 5 bases not matched to a gene. The V gene's germline CDR1 is SGDLS and CDR2 YYNGEE. The CDR3 region is CASSVGEREYYNEQFF. The CDR3 bases are TGTGCCAGCAGCGTAGGCGAGCGGGAGTACTACAATGAGCAGTTCTTC.

V and J are TRBV19 and TRBJ2-2, with D perhaps matching TRBD1 (7 bases). In germline, CDR1 is LNHDA, CDR2 SQIVND (reference sequence). The CDR3 spans 15 residues. Trimming cost V 1 base and J 5 bases, with 11 bases left between them. DNA for the CDR3: TGTGCCAGTAGTATAGTTCCAGGGGGGACCGGGGAGCTGTTTTTT. It translates to CASSIVPGGTGELFF.

The CDR3 region is CASSLGWIAGTTGELFF. The CDR3, as DNA: TGTGCCAGCAGCTTAGGGTGGATAGCGGGGACCACCGGGGAGCTGTTTTTT. The chain recombines TRBV7-9 with TRBJ2-2, with 8 bases matching TRBD2. The ends lost 1 base at V and 4 bases at J; junction bases unmatched: 8. This CDR3 contains 17 residues. Germline CDR1 and CDR2: SEHNR and FQNEAQ (reference sequence).

The chain links TRBV19 to TRBJ1-6, with 7 bases that match TRBD1. The CDR3 loop spans 16 amino acids. The germline gives CDR1 LNHDA, CDR2 SQIVND (reference sequence). V dropped 4 bases and J dropped 3; count of bases not matched to a gene: 6. The chain's CDR3 is CASSTTGTVYNSPLHF. The CDR3 DNA reads TGTGCCAGTAGTACTACCGGGACAGTCTATAATTCACCCCTCCACTTT.

The genes are TRBV6-5 and TRBJ2-2; 7 bases fit TRBD2. The junction had 2 bases not matched to a gene; V was cut back by 4 bases and J by 6 bases. Germline CDR1 MNHEY, CDR2 SVGAGI. The CDR3 consists of 13 residues. In nucleotides, the CDR3 is TGTGCCAGCAGTTTCGGACTAGCCGGGGAGCTGTTTTTT. It encodes CASSFGLAGELFF.

This clone showed up just once. The chain uses TRBV19 and TRBJ1-1; 7 positions match TRBD1. This CDR3 region has 15 residues. In germline, CDR1 is LNHDA, CDR2 SQIVND (reference sequence). J lost 1 base, V lost 3 bases, and 5 bases had no gene match. The CDR3 loop is CASSIKGAGNTEAFF. CDR3 bases: TGTGCCAGTAGTATTAAGGGGGCCGGGAACACTGAAGCTTTCTTT.

The chain recombines TRBV28 with TRBJ1-2; the D gene is possibly TRBD1 (6 bases). Germline V gene data show CDR1 as MDHEN and CDR2 as SYDVKM. The ends were cut back, 8 bases at V and 0 bases at J, with 13 bases in the middle. The CDR3 length is 14 residues. The DNA of the CDR3 is TGTGCCAGCCTGACAGGAACATCTAACTATGGCTACACCTTC. Translation gives CASLTGTSNYGYTF.

J is TRBJ1-2 and V is TRBV11-2, with D perhaps matching TRBD1 (5 bases). CDR1 is SGHAT and CDR2 is FQNNGV in the germline V gene. Trimming removed 5 bases from V and 0 bases from J, with 16 bases in between. CDR3 length: 16 residues. The CDR3 here is CASSERVGLANYGYTF. In nucleotides, the CDR3 is TGTGCCAGCAGCGAAAGAGTGGGGCTAGCTAACTATGGCTACACCTTC.

The chain uses TRBV7-9 and TRBJ1-6; 8 nucleotides line up with TRBD1. The germline gives CDR1 SEHNR, CDR2 FQNEAQ (reference sequence). The V segment lost 4 bases and the J segment 9 bases; nucleotides outside the gene matches: 8. The length of the CDR3 is 15 residues. The CDR3 protein is CASSSDREISSPLHF. Here the CDR3 DNA reads TGTGCCAGCAGCTCGGACAGGGAGATTTCTTCACCCCTCCACTTT. Full variable domain (outside the CDR3, taken from reference TRBV7-9 and TRBJ1-6): DTGVSQNPRHKITKRGQNVTFRCDPISEHNRLYWYRQTLGQGPEFLTYFQNEAQLEKSRLLSDRFSAERPKGSFSTLEIQRTEQGDSAMYLCASSSDREISSPLHFGNGTRLTVT.

The CDR3 loop reads CASRAGADTQYF. CDR3 coding DNA: TGTGCCAGCAGGGCGGGAGCGGATACGCAGTATTTT. V and J are TRBV2 and TRBJ2-3; 7 bases fit TRBD2. With 6 bases clipped from V and 6 bases from J, the junction kept 3 bases outside the gene matches. The CDR3 loop spans 12 amino acids. Germline-derived CDR1 and CDR2 are SNHLY and FYNNEI.